Each of the 27 T cell receptor beta chains below was sequenced from the same sample in a study of cytomegalovirus exposure and HLA in healthy donors. 60 Vbeta and 13 Jbeta primers were used in PCR. Sequenced by immunoSEQ multiplex PCR; TCRdb stores in-frame clones only, minus some. There are tens of thousands of clones in the sample; more than 60% occur only once, and under 6% lies in the top ten. Source material: PBMCs. These receptors came from a man aged 18 to 30 in good health and CMV-seropositive.

The chain is built from TRBV7-3 and TRBJ2-7, with D perhaps TRBD2 (6 bases). V lost 6 bases and J 0 bases, leaving 12 bases between the germline ends. The CDR3 is 14 amino acids. In germline, CDR1 is SGHTA, CDR2 FQGTGA. The CDR3 DNA sequence: TGTGCCAGCAGGAATAGCGGAGGCTCCTACGAGCAGTACTTC. This gives the protein CASRNSGGSYEQYF.

This clone was found a few times. This rearrangement joins TRBV18 to TRBJ2-5, with D maybe TRBD2 (6 bases). This CDR3 contains 15 residues. Germline assignment: CDR1 KGHSH and CDR2 LQKENI. V gave up 3 bases and J gave up 4 bases, with 15 bases separating them. Here the CDR3 reads CASSPGTSSGETQYF. As DNA, the CDR3 is TGTGCCAGCTCACCCGGGACTTCAAGCGGAGAGACCCAGTACTTC.

This rearrangement joins TRBV28 to TRBJ1-5; 8 bases align to TRBD1. J gave up 6 bases and V 3 bases, and 7 bases lay outside the gene matches. Germline CDR1 reads MDHEN; CDR2 reads SYDVKM. This CDR3 spans 15 amino acids. The DNA for the CDR3 is TGTGCCAGCAGTTTTGGACAGGGATGGGGTCAGCCCCAGCATTTT. Residues: CASSFGQGWGQPQHF.

The J gene is TRBJ2-2, the V gene TRBV19; D is undetermined. Trimming took off 7 bases at V and 1 base at J, with 7 bases between the two ends. Germline V gene data show CDR1 as LNHDA and CDR2 as SQIVND (reference sequence). This CDR3 is built from 13 residues. CDR3 sequence: CASTLKNTGELFF. The CDR3 nucleotides are TGTGCCAGTACCCTTAAGAACACCGGGGAGCTGTTTTTT.

The chain links TRBV9 to TRBJ2-5, with 9 bases fitting TRBD1. CDR3 length: 15 amino acids. With V trimmed by 4 bases and J by 5 bases, 9 bases remained unmatched. Germline CDR1 is SGDLS and CDR2 is YYNGEE. The CDR3 DNA is TGTGCCAGCAGCCTCACCGGGACAGGGAGGGAGACCCAGTACTTC. Translated, it gives CASSLTGTGRETQYF.

The chain carries TRBV4-1 and TRBJ2-3; a possible D gene is TRBD1 (5 bases). This CDR3 spans 15 amino acids. Germline loops: CDR1 MGHRA, CDR2 YSYEKL. The germline V and J ends were trimmed by 0 bases and 4 bases, with 11 bases remaining between them. The CDR3 DNA reads TGCGCCAGCAGCCAAGATCGGCAGGGTGCAGATACGCAGTATTTT. Amino acids: CASSQDRQGADTQYF.

The chain joins TRBV6-4 to TRBJ1-1, with 7 bases matching TRBD1. The CDR3 extends over 15 amino acids. In germline, CDR1 is MRHNA, CDR2 SNTAGT. With 6 bases clipped from V and 0 bases from J, the junction kept 7 bases outside the gene matches. CDR3 region: CASRGQPQLNTEAFF. The CDR3 DNA is TGTGCCAGCAGGGGACAGCCCCAGTTGAACACTGAAGCTTTCTTT.

This rearrangement joins TRBV5-4 to TRBJ1-2; D is uncertain. CDR3 size: 14 residues. Germline V CDR1 and CDR2: SGHNT, YYREEE (reference sequence). Trimming left V 0 bases short and J 8 bases short, with 14 bases between. CDR3 sequence: CASSLDSGFGGYTF. CDR3 DNA sequence: TGTGCCAGCAGCTTGGATTCGGGGTTTGGCGGCTACACCTTC.

Here the CDR3 DNA reads TGTGCCAGCAGCGGTGAGGGAGCCAATGAGCAGTTCTTC. It yields the protein CASSGEGANEQFF. V gene TRBV9 combines with J gene TRBJ2-1; possibly TRBD2 for D (5 bases). V was clipped by 3 bases and J by 6 bases, with 10 bases between them. Germline values: CDR1 SGDLS, CDR2 YYNGEE. The CDR3 consists of 13 residues.

V and J are TRBV6-4 and TRBJ1-5; D is uncertain. The CDR3 is 16 residues long. Trimming removed 0 bases at V and 1 base at J, with 10 bases between. Germline V gives CDR1 MRHNA, CDR2 SNTAGT. In DNA, the CDR3 is TGTGCCAGCAGTGACTCGAGGGCATGGAGCAATCAGCCCCAGCATTTT. Translation gives CASSDSRAWSNQPQHF.

This rearrangement joins TRBV28 to TRBJ1-5; TRBD1 agrees at 7 bases. The germline CDR1 and CDR2 sequences are MDHEN and SYDVKM. There are 18 residues in the CDR3. V shed 6 bases and J 1 base; nucleotides not matched to a gene: 15. The DNA of the CDR3 is TGTGCCAGCAGCCCGCCCCAAAGAGGGGGCTGGAGCAATCAGCCCCAGCATTTT. Amino acid sequence: CASSPPQRGGWSNQPQHF.

The V gene is TRBV2, the J gene TRBJ2-1; 8 bases align to TRBD2. The CDR3 runs 16 residues. Germline values: CDR1 SNHLY, CDR2 FYNNEI. V dropped 4 bases and J dropped 1; count of bases not matched to a gene: 6. Written as DNA, the CDR3 is TGTGCCAGCAGTGGCCCGGGACTAGTTTCCTACAATGAGCAGTTCTTC. As protein: CASSGPGLVSYNEQFF.

The chain carries TRBV28 and TRBJ2-1, with TRBD1 identical over 8 bases. This CDR3 comprises 15 residues. V shed 5 bases and J 7 bases; nucleotides not matched to a gene: 10. CDR1 and CDR2 from the germline V gene are MDHEN and SYDVKM. CDR3 coding DNA: TGTGCCAGCAGTCAGGCAGGGGGCTCGTCGAATGAGCAGTTCTTC. Translated: CASSQAGGSSNEQFF.

The chain recombines TRBV13 with TRBJ1-2; D uncertain. Trimming took 4 bases from V and 2 from J, leaving 17 bases between them. CDR1 and CDR2 (germline): PRHDT, FYEKMQ (reference sequence). The CDR3 covers 16 residues. The CDR3 nucleotides read TGTGCCAGCAGCTCCTACCACCTTCGGGGAAACTATGGCTACACCTTC. Its protein product is CASSSYHLRGNYGYTF.

This clone has just one count. The chain carries TRBV18 and TRBJ1-4, with 7 bases lining up with TRBD1. The CDR3 covers 14 residues. V lost 0 bases, J lost 13 bases, and 8 bases stayed unmatched. The V gene's germline CDR1 is KGHSH and CDR2 LQKENI. CDR3 bases: TGTGCCAGCTCACCACCGGTGGGACCAGGGGGACTGTTTTTT. Protein product: CASSPPVGPGGLFF.

This chain uses TRBV21-1 with TRBJ2-5; the table's D call, TRBD1, has no DNA check behind it. TRBV21-1 is a pseudogene. This CDR3 has 15 residues. This CDR3 reads CASSTKKGQQETQYF. Written as DNA, the CDR3 is TGTGCCAGCAGTACAAAAAAAGGACAGCAAGAGACCCAGTACTTC.

This clone was seen once. The chain links TRBV5-6 to TRBJ2-7, with a weak D call TRBD1 (6 bases). The germline V gene encodes CDR1 SGHDT and CDR2 YYEEEE. This CDR3 is 14 amino acids long. Trimming left V 4 bases short and J 4 bases short, with 15 bases between. DNA for the CDR3: TGTGCCAGCAGCGGCCGTGGACAGCGATACGAGCAGTACTTC. Its protein is CASSGRGQRYEQYF.

The chain has TRBV5-1 and TRBJ1-1, with D possibly matching TRBD1 (6 bases). Trimming took off 3 bases at V and 1 base at J, with 13 bases between the two ends. Germline V lookup: CDR1 SGHRS, CDR2 YFSETQ. This CDR3 contains 15 residues. DNA for the CDR3: TGCGCCAGCAGCTCGATCCAGGGGAAGAACACTGAAGCTTTCTTT. This codes for CASSSIQGKNTEAFF.

This clone has just a few counts. One end of the junction varies from germline; a read error may be responsible. The chain joins TRBV15 to TRBJ2-7; 8 positions match TRBD2. Germline assignment: CDR1 LNHNV and CDR2 YYDKDF (reference sequence). There are 13 residues in the CDR3. This chain's CDR3 is CATSRPEPGLVVF. The CDR3 nucleotides are TGTGCCACCAGCAGACCAGAACCGGGACTAGTGGTGTTC.

This chain joins TRBV6-1 and TRBJ2-7, with TRBD1 matching 7 bases. Germline V CDR1 and CDR2: MNHNS, SASEGT. This CDR3 is built from 14 residues. Losses at the gene ends were 7 bases for V and 7 bases for J; bases not matched to a gene: 13. CDR3 in DNA: TGTGCCAGCAAGGTCGGGACAGCCTACGGAGAGCAGTACTTC. It yields the protein CASKVGTAYGEQYF.

This clone appeared a single time. This rearrangement joins TRBV5-1 to TRBJ2-1; D call uncertain. Germline V CDR1 and CDR2: SGHRS, YFSETQ. Trimming stripped 0 bases from V and 9 bases from J, with 7 bases between. This CDR3 has 12 amino acids. CDR3 in amino acids: CASSLAGSEQFF. The CDR3 DNA sequence: TGCGCCAGCAGCTTGGCCGGTAGTGAGCAGTTCTTC.

The rearrangement uses TRBV19 and TRBJ1-2, with D possibly matching TRBD1 (5 bases). Trimming removed 3 bases from V and 14 bases from J, with 16 bases in between. CDR1 is LNHDA, CDR2 SQIVND, per germline (reference sequence). The CDR3 contains 12 residues. The CDR3 DNA is TGTGCCAGTAGTATCACGGTAGGGGAAGAAACCTTC. Translating it yields CASSITVGEETF. The full variable domain, in which reference TRBV19 and TRBJ1-2 provide the parts outside the CDR3, is DGGITQSPKYLFRKEGQNVTLSCEQNLNHDAMYWYRQDPGQGLRLIYYSQIVNDFQKGDIAEGYSVSREKKESFPLTVTSAQKNPTAFYLCASSITVGEETFGSGTRLTVV.

CDR3 sequence: CASSQDPITDTQYF. CDR3 nucleotide sequence: TGCGCCAGCAGCCAAGACCCTATCACAGATACGCAGTATTTT. The chain joins TRBV4-1 to TRBJ2-3, with D hard to call. V lost 0 bases and J lost 2, with 6 bases in between. Germline V gene sequence: CDR1 MGHRA, CDR2 YSYEKL. This CDR3 has 14 amino acids.

The chain couples TRBV28 to TRBJ2-2; perhaps TRBD1 as D (7 bases). Trimming took off 4 bases at V and 2 bases at J, with 11 bases between the two ends. There are 15 residues in the CDR3. Looked up from germline, CDR1 is MDHEN and CDR2 is SYDVKM. The CDR3 nucleotides read TGTGCCAGCAGTTCACAGGGGACTAACACCGGGGAGCTGTTTTTT. As protein: CASSSQGTNTGELFF.

CDR3 nucleotides: TGCGCCAGCAGCCAAGGACTAGCGGGAGATCCCTACAATGAGCAGTTCTTC. This encodes CASSQGLAGDPYNEQFF. This chain uses TRBV4-1 with TRBJ2-1; TRBD2 aligns across 12 bases. The CDR3 is made up of 17 amino acids. V lost 1 base, J lost 2 bases, and 3 bases stayed unmatched. The germline V gene encodes CDR1 MGHRA and CDR2 YSYEKL.

V usage is TRBV11-2 and J usage is TRBJ2-1, with D perhaps TRBD2 (5 bases). The germline gives CDR1 SGHAT, CDR2 FQNNGV. The germline V and J ends were trimmed by 3 bases and 4 bases, with 16 bases remaining between them. This CDR3 has 16 residues. The CDR3 nucleotides are TGTGCCAGCAGCTTCGGCCTGACTAACGTTTACAATGAGCAGTTCTTC. Its translation: CASSFGLTNVYNEQFF.

V gene TRBV9 combines with J gene TRBJ2-3; D might be TRBD2 (5 bases). Trimming removed 4 bases from V and 0 bases from J, with 12 bases in between. The CDR3 length is 15 residues. Germline-derived CDR1 and CDR2 are SGDLS and YYNGEE. CDR3: CASSPSLASTDTQYF. CDR3 nucleotides: TGTGCCAGCAGCCCTAGCTTAGCTAGCACAGATACGCAGTATTTT. The full variable domain, in which reference TRBV9 and TRBJ2-3 provide the parts outside the CDR3, is DSGVTQTPKHLITATGQRVTLRCSPRSGDLSVYWYQQSLDQGLQFLIQYYNGEERAKGNILERFSAQQFPDLHSELNLSSLELGDSALYFCASSPSLASTDTQYFGPGTRLTVL.